This entry is about one TCR beta chain. Its target is unknown. The sample originates from a study of early stage breast cancer tumors. Turning to the study itself: Average read coverage per sample was roughly 10-fold.

Germline trimming cut 5 bases from V and 8 bases from J; bases unmatched to any gene: 11. This CDR3 has 14 residues. CDR1 is SGHTA and CDR2 is FQGNSA in the germline V gene. Here immunoSEQ multiplex PCR was the method, and the copy in TCRdb shows in-frame clones only, minus some. The sample lists fewer than 50,000 clones, 70% to 80% occurring once. The study, taken as a whole, reports: Blood repertoires resembled normal breast more than tumor. Compared with adjacent normal breast, tumors showed approximately 2.5-fold denser, more clonal T cells.

This sequence joins TRBV7-2 and TRBJ1-2; TRBD1 matches at 7 bases. This sequence was found in a person aged 45-60 years with breast cancer. Input material: blood. In DNA form, the CDR3 reads TGTGCCAGCAGCCCCCGCCACAGGGGTGGGGGCTACACCTTC. Amino acid sequence: CASSPRHRGGGYTF. The full variable domain, in which reference TRBV7-2 and TRBJ1-2 provide the parts outside the CDR3, is GAGVSQSPSNKVTEKGKDVELRCDPISGHTALYWYRQSLGQGLEFLIYFQGNSAPDKSGLPSDRFSAERTGGSVSTLTIQRTQQEDSAVYLCASSPRHRGGGYTFGSGTRLTVV.